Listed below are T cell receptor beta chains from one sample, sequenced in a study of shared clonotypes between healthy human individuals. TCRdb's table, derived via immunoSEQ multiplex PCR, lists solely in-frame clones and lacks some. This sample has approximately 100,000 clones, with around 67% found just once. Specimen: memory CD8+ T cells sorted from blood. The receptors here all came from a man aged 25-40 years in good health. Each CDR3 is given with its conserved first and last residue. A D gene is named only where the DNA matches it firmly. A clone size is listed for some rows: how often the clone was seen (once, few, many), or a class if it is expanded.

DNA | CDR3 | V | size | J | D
TGCGCCAGCAGTGAGGTGCTGGACAGGGGGTCAGACACCTTC | CASSEVLDRGSDTF | TRBV10-2 | NA | TRBJ1-2 | TRBD1
TGTGCCAGCAGTCTAAGGCCGATTGGTGAGCAGTTCTTC | CASSLRPIGEQFF | TRBV27 | NA | TRBJ2-1 | NA
TGTGCCAGCAGTGAATATAGGACAGGGGGCACTGAAGCTTTCTTT | CASSEYRTGGTEAFF | TRBV25-1 | NA | TRBJ1-1 | TRBD1
TGTGCCAGCAGTTTATTGCGCCCCGCCGGGACACCCGAGGGGGTGTTCTTC | CASSLLRPAGTPEGVFF | TRBV27 | NA | TRBJ2-1 | NA
TGTGCCAGCACCGGGGGGGTTCTCAACAATCAGCCCCAGCATTTT | CASTGGVLNNQPQHF | TRBV28 | few | TRBJ1-5 | NA
TGTGCCAGCAGCTCACCGGCCACAGATACGCAGTATTTT | CASSSPATDTQYF | TRBV11-2 | many | TRBJ2-3 | NA
TGCAGCGCTGGAAGGACAGGGGGCTACGAGCAGTACTTC | CSAGRTGGYEQYF | TRBV29-1 | NA | TRBJ2-7 | TRBD1
TGTGCCAGCAGCTTAGAGGGGGTGTTCGTCTCCTACGAGCAGTACTTC | CASSLEGVFVSYEQYF | TRBV11-2 | NA | TRBJ2-7 | NA
TGTGCCAGCAGCTTGGCGGTTACGGGACTAGCGGAGGGGGATGAGCAGTTCTTC | CASSLAVTGLAEGDEQFF | TRBV5-6 | NA | TRBJ2-1 | TRBD2
TGTGCCAGCAGCGACAGGGGCCATCAGCCCCAGCATTTT | CASSDRGHQPQHF | TRBV6-1 | few | TRBJ1-5 | TRBD1
TGTGCCAGCAGCTTTGGGTCAGAGAATAGCAATCAGCCCCAGCATTTT | CASSFGSENSNQPQHF | TRBV12-1 | few | TRBJ1-5 | NA
TGTGCCAGCAGAAACCAGGGGGGAGGACAGCCCCAGCATTTT | CASRNQGGGQPQHF | TRBV27 | NA | TRBJ1-5 | TRBD1
TGTGCCAGTAGTATACAGGGGCCCAATGAGCAGTTCTTC | CASSIQGPNEQFF | TRBV19 | NA | TRBJ2-1 | NA
TGTGCCAGCAGTTTTAAAGGACTAGCTGGTGGCGGGGAGCTGTTTTTT | CASSFKGLAGGGELFF | TRBV27 | NA | TRBJ2-2 | TRBD2
TGCGCCAGCAGCCCCTCAGGGACAGGAAACACCGGGGAGCTGTTTTTT | CASSPSGTGNTGELFF | TRBV5-1 | few | TRBJ2-2 | TRBD1
TGTGCCAGCAGCTTGGGACTGGGGCAGTACTTC | CASSLGLGQYF | TRBV7-9 | few | TRBJ2-7 | NA
TGTGCCATCAGTGAGGTGACAGGTTATACGCAGTATTTT | CAISEVTGYTQYF | TRBV10-3 | NA | TRBJ2-3 | NA
TGTGCCAGTAGCATCAGCACAGATACGCAGTATTTT | CASSISTDTQYF | TRBV19 | NA | TRBJ2-3 | NA
TGTGCCTGGAGCCTAGGGACTAGCGCCACAGATACGCAGTATTTT | CAWSLGTSATDTQYF | TRBV30 | NA | TRBJ2-3 | TRBD2
TGTGCCAGCAGTATAACGACAGACTACAATGAGCAGTTCTTC | CASSITTDYNEQFF | TRBV28 | NA | TRBJ2-1 | NA
TGTGCCAGCAGCTTTCGACAGGGGCCAGATACGCAGTATTTT | CASSFRQGPDTQYF | TRBV7-6 | many | TRBJ2-3 | TRBD1
TGTGCCAGCAGCTTAGGGGCGGGGGGAGTGGCCAATGAGCAGTTCTTC | CASSLGAGGVANEQFF | TRBV11-2 | NA | TRBJ2-1 | TRBD2